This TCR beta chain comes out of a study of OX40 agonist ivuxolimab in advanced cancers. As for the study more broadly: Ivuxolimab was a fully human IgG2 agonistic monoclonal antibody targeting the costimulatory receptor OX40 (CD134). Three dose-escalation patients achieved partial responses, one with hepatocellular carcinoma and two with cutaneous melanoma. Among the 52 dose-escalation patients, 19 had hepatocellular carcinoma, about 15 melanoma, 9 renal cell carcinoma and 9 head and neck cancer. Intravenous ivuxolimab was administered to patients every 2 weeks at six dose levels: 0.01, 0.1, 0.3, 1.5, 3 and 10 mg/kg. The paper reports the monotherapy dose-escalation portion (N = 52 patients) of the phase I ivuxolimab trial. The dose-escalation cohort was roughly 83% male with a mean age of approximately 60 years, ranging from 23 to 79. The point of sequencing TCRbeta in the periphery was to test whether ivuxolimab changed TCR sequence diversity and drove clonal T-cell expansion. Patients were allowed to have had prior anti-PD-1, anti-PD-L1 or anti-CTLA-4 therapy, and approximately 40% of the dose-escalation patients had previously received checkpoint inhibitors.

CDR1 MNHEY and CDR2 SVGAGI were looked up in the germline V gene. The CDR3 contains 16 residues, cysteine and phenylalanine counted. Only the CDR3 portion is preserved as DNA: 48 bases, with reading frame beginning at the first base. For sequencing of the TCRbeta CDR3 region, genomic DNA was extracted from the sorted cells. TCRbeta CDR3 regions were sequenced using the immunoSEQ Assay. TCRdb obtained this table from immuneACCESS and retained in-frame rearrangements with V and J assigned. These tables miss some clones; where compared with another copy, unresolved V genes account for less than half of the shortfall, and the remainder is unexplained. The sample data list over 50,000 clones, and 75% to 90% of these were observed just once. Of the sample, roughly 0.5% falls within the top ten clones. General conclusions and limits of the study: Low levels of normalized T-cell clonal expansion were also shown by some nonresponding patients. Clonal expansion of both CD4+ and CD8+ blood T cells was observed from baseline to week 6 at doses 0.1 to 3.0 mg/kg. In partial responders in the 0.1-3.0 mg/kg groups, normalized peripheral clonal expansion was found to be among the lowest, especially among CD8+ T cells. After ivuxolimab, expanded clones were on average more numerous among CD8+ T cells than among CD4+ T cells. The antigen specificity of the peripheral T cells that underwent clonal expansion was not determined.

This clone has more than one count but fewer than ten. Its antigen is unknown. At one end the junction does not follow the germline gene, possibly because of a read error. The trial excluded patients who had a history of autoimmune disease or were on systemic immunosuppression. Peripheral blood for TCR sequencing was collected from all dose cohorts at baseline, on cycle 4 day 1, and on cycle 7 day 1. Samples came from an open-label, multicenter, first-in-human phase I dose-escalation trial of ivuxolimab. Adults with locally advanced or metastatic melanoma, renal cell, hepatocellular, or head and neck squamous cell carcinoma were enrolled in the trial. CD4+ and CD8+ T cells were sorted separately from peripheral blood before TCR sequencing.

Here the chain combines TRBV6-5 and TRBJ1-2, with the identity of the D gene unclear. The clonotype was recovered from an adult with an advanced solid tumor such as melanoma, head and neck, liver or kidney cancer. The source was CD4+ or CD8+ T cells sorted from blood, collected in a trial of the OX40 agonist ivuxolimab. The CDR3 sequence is CASSYSVVGSNSGYTF. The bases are TGTGCCAGCAGTTACTCGGTCGTAGGATCAAACTCTGGCTACACCTTC.